The present T cell receptor beta chain was sequenced within a study of T cell responses to AZD1222 COVID-19 vaccine. Germline CDR1 is SGHRS and CDR2 is YFSETQ. The germline V and J ends were trimmed by 3 bases and 0 bases, with 10 bases remaining between them. The CDR3 is 15 residues long. The repertoire was sequenced with immunoSEQ multiplex PCR; TCRdb's copy has only in-frame clones and lacks some. In the table there are around 160,000 clones, around 93% of which are singletons. As to this clone: The antigen is unknown.

General study findings and limits: Nearly half of spike-specific TCRs reportedly target variant regions that are unmutated in the B.1.351 and B.1.1.7 variants.

The sample was peripheral blood, taken on day 0 of AZD1222 vaccination. The sequence was collected from an adult in good health. The chain employs TRBV5-1 and TRBJ1-3, with unresolved D. In nucleotides, the CDR3 is TGCGCCAGCAGCTCTGTGGGCCTCTCTGGAAACACCATATATTTT. It specifies CASSSVGLSGNTIYF.